This T cell receptor beta chain was retrieved from a study of blood T cell repertoires in COVID-19 (dated by TCRdb to 2020 to 2021). Context from the whole study: The collaborator samples originated in the United States, Italy and Spain and spanned the acute and convalescent phases of COVID-19. The material from the prospective study consisted of cDNA or gDNA derived from T cells, B-cell-depleted T cells, or PBMCs. The repertoires were made available in a free public database intended to serve as a resource for research on the immune response to SARS-CoV-2. A de-identified subject ID, COVID-19 status, age in years and sex were almost always included in the sample metadata. Samples came from the ongoing ImmuneRACE study (first 160 participants) plus 1,254 subjects from 6 global collaborators. HLA class I and class II types, where available, came from metadata supplied by the sample provider rather than from assay-based typing. Subjects who had been exposed to COVID-19, were actively infected with it, or had recovered from it provided the deeply sampled blood TCRbeta repertoires that made up the dataset. Broad study findings and their caveats: The amount of clinical and demographic metadata varied by source and participant and was provided uncurated.

Whole blood was collected in K2EDTA tubes by collaborating institutions according to the institutions' own protocols. For TCRbeta analysis, collaborator samples were shipped as frozen whole blood, as isolated PBMCs, or as DNA extracted from either sample type. The immunoSEQ Assay, a bias-controlled multiplex PCR, was used to amplify TCRbeta CDR3 regions from genomic DNA. As for how the authors treated the data: The number of nucleated cells in each sample was estimated by amplification of reference gene primers within the assay. To quantify the absolute abundance of each unique TCRbeta CDR3 rearrangement, sequence reads were collapsed and filtered. Productive Simpson clonality was computed per sample as the square root of Simpson's diversity index over productive rearrangements. The table was pulled from immuneACCESS by TCRdb, which kept in-frame rearrangements only. Such tables lose some clones; where checked, under half of the loss comes from unresolved V genes, and the rest has no known cause. D and trimming come from the DNA, and the V and J calls and clone size come from that table. The sample table contains about 90,000 clones; only one count was recorded for 76% of them. The leading ten clones occupy about 6.5% of the sample.

As regards this clone: Its cognate antigen has yet to be identified. One base away there is no much larger clone; base qualities are not given.

The CDR3 holds 16 amino acids from the cysteine to the phenylalanine. Only the CDR3 part of the read is kept: 48 bases, read in frame from the first base. The germline V gene (reference sequence) sets CDR1 to LNHDA and CDR2 to SQIVND. V lost 5 bases and J lost 1 base; the stretch between them is 12 bases long. The sample was peripheral blood. The receptor was isolated from a man between 70 and 80 years old with acute or convalescent COVID-19. The sequence links TRBV19 to TRBJ1-6, with the D gene uncertain. CDR3 loop: CASSPIGGSYNSPLHF. DNA sequence: TGTGCCAGTAGTCCGATCGGAGGATCCTATAATTCACCCCTCCACTTT.